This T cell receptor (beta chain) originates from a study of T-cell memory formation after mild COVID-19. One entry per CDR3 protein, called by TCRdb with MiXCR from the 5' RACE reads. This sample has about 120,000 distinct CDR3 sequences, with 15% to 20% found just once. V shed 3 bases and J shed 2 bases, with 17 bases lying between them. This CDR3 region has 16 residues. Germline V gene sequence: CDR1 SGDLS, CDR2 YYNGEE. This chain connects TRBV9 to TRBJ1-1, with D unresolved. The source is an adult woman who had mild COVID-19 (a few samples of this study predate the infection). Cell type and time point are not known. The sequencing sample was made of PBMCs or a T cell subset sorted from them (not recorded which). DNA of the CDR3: TGTGCCAGCAGCGCCTTCAGGACCGCGTATAACACTGAAGCTTTCTTT. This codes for CASSAFRTAYNTEAFF.